The entry that follows covers one T cell receptor beta chain sequence. This receptor's antigen is unknown. Within one base of it there is no much larger clone, and no base qualities were kept. Healthy HIV-negative adults with no recently reported acute infections or vaccinations were included as donors. Every donor was a Caucasian adult residing in Nashville, Tennessee, USA. CD4+ T cells were enriched by magnetic negative selection; naive cells were then positively selected on CD45RA, and the negative fraction formed the memory subset. Blood was obtained by leukapheresis, after which PBMCs were separated by Ficoll-Histopaque density gradient centrifugation and cryopreserved in liquid nitrogen vapor phase. Purity and quantity of every magnetically sorted T cell population were checked by analytical flow cytometry. From each sorted fraction, genomic DNA was isolated and quantified by UV absorbance on a Nanodrop 2000c.

Using the deep immunoSEQ assay, TCR CDR3 regions were amplified from genomic DNA by multiplex PCR. Extracted genomic DNA from each cell subset was spread evenly across all wells of several immunoSEQ 96-well plates, with each plate serving as a replicate. For sorted subsets, roughly 200 ng of genomic DNA, equivalent to some 33,000 T cell genomes, went into each replicate PCR. The purified libraries were quantified using a Qubit 3.0 fluorometer, sized with a Bioanalyzer 2100, and then quantified again using the KAPA Library Quantification kit. A separate single-read 150-cycle Illumina NextSeq 550 flow cell was used to sequence each immunoSEQ 96-well plate. Processing in the source paper ran as follows. The immunoSEQ output contained only junctional sequences without quality scores, so filtering could not match that applied to full-length reads. Sequences were annotated with PyIR, a Python wrapper for IgBLAST v1.9, and V/J genes and CDR3 were assigned using IMGT germline references. Reads were filtered out if the reads had weak V/J assignments (E-value above 1e-6), no CDR3, stop codons, out-of-frame junctions, or ambiguous translated residues. V3J clonotypes were defined by identical inferred V gene, J gene, and CDR3 amino acid sequence. To compute the percentage overlap between repertoires, the number of shared unique clonotypes was divided by the size of the smaller repertoire. Repertoire richness was assessed with RTK rarefaction, the Chao1 estimator, and Recon v2.1 estimates of unobserved clonotypes. Generation probabilities were computed with OLGA for all TCRbeta clonotypes obtained by the gDNA method from several donors. What TCRdb holds here is the immuneACCESS table cut down to in-frame rearrangements. Part of the clones is not present; checked against another copy, under half of the missing clones reflect an unresolved V gene, and the others are unexplained. V, J and clone size were drawn from that table, and D and trimming were deduced from the DNA. Recorded for this sample are fewer than 1.8 million clones; approximately 98.5% of them occurred a single time. Approximately 0.4% of the sample is held by the ten biggest clonotypes.

The data stem from a study of shared clonotypes between healthy human individuals (dated by TCRdb to about 2020). Turning to the overall study: Three men and two women, aged 18 to 49 years, made up the cohort. For each donor, three plates each were used for CD4 naive and CD4 memory, two plates were used for CD8 naive, and one plate was used for CD8 memory. Leukapheresis yielded between about 0.85 and 9.5 billion PBMCs per donor. To increase sequencing depth and limit assay-specific biases, TCR repertoire library preparation and sequencing were carried out by different laboratories using diverse techniques. To estimate repertoire size and how much clonotypes are shared between individuals, the study performed deep sequencing of blood TCR repertoires from 4 to 6 healthy adults. What the study reported, not specific to this receptor: Sharing across a few donors was observed for 4.5% to 6.5% of naive CD4, 3.5% of naive CD8, about 2.5% of memory CD4, and about 0.39% of memory CD8 clonotypes. Pairwise subsampling led to the expectation that sequencing depth would affect the degree of clonotype sharing among donors. Compared with non-shared clonotypes, clonotypes shared by all four sorted-subset donors had higher generation probabilities. Because the study included a small number of donors, the genetic and exposure-history diversity represented was limited. Rarefaction of sorted-subset datasets indicated incomplete sequencing despite the large sequencing depth. Sampling was limited to blood, and TCR repertoires in tissue likely differ from TCR repertoires in blood. Naive subsets generally had larger estimated clonotype richness than memory subsets.

V ends up 0 bases short and J 9 bases short, with an unmatched junction base count of 3. Measured from the cysteine to the phenylalanine, the CDR3 is 13 residues long. The read is trimmed to its CDR3 DNA, 39 bases read in frame from base 1. Reading the germline V gene gives CDR1 SGHRS and CDR2 YFSETQ. The sequencing input was naive CD4+ T cells sorted from blood. The cell subset or site label, read with the paper, signifies: CD45RA+ positively selected. In this chain, TRBV5-1 is recombined with TRBJ2-1; the junction holds 7 bases that match TRBD2. The source is a man under 40 in good health. The nucleotides are TGCGCCAGCAGCTTGGCCAGGGAGGGTGAGCAGTTCTTC. This gives the protein CASSLAREGEQFF.